The clone carrying this TCR beta chain occurred a few times. Its specificity is not known. These data originate in a study of regulatory T cells in long-lasting Graves disease. Study-wide results and caveats: It was in persistent disease that TRBV28, TRBJ1-2 and TRBJ2-5 were favored.

This CDR3 is built from 17 residues. V was trimmed by 3 bases and J by 9 bases, leaving 24 bases between them. CDR1 is DFQATT and CDR2 is SNEGSKA in the germline V gene (reference sequence). Documented time point: persistent/refractory GD, antithyroid drugs over 5 years with positive TRAb. PBMCs provided the RNA from which the TCR library was made. Libraries of TCR beta came from iRepertoire HTBI primers plus Arm-PCR of CDR3 regions. From the multiplex PCR reads, TCRdb called clonotypes with MiXCR, one entry per CDR3 protein. The data hold about 470,000 distinct CDR3 sequences, with 20% to 25% observed a single time.

This chain uses TRBV20-1 with TRBJ1-6, with D possibly being TRBD1 (6 bases). Here the sequenced sample was peripheral blood mononuclear cells (PBMCs), taken when the disease was refractory, from a patient treated with antithyroid drugs. The TCR was taken from a female donor with Graves disease. In DNA form, the CDR3 reads TGCAGTGCTAGTCCACGGACAGCCAACCCTGGGTTTTCACCCCTCCACTTT. Translating gives CSASPRTANPGFSPLHF.